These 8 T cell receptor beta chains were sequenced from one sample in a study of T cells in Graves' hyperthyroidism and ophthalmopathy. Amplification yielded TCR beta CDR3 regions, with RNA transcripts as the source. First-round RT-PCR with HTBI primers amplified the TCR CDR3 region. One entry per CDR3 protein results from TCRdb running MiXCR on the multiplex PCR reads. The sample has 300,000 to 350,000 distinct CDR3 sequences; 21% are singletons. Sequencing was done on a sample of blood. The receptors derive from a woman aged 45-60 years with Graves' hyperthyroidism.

The CDR3 is CSARGPEWNTEAFF. CDR3 DNA: TGCAGTGCTAGAGGCCCCGAGTGGAACACTGAAGCTTTCTTT. The V call is TRBV20-1, the J call TRBJ1-1; D call uncertain. The germline V gene has CDR1 DFQATT and CDR2 SNEGSKA (reference sequence). Trimming took 1 base from V and 1 from J, leaving 10 bases between them. The CDR3 is made up of 14 amino acids.

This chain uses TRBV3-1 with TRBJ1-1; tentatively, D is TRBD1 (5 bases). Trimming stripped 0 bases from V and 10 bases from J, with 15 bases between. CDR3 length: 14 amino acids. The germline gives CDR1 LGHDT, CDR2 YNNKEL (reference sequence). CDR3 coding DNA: TGTGCCAGCAGCCAAGATCCTCAGGGCCATGCAGCTTTCTTT. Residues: CASSQDPQGHAAFF.

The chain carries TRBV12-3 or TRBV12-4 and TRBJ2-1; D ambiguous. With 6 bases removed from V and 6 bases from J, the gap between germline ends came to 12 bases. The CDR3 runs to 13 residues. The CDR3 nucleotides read TGTGCCAGCAGAGCTATGTCGGTCAATGAGCAGTTCTTC. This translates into CASRAMSVNEQFF.

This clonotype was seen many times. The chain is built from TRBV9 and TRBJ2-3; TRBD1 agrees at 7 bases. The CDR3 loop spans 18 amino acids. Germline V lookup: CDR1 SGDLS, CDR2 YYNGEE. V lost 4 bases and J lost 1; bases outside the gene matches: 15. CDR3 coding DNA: TGTGCCAGCAGCAAGCGGACAGGAAAGGGTCTAGGCACAGATACGCAGTATTTT. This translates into CASSKRTGKGLGTDTQYF.

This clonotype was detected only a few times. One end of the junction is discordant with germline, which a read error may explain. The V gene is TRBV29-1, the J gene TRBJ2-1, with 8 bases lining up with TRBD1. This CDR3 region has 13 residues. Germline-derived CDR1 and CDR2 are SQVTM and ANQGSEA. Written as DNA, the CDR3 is TGCAGCGTCGGGACAGGCTCCCACAATGAGCAGTTCTTC. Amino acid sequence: CSVGTGSHNEQFF.

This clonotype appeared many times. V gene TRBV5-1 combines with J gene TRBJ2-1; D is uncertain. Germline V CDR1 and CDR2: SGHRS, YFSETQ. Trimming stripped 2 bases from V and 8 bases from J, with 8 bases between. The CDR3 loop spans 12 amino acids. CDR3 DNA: TGCGCCAGCAGCTTTAGGGTGGATGAGCAGTTCTTC. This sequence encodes CASSFRVDEQFF.

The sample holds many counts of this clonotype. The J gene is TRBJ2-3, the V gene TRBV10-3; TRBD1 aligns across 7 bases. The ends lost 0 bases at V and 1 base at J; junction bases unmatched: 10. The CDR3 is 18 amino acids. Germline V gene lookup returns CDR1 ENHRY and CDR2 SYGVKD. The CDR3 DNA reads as TGTGCCATCAGTGAGTCGGGCCTCGACAGGGACGGCACAGATACGCAGTATTTT. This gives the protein CAISESGLDRDGTDTQYF.

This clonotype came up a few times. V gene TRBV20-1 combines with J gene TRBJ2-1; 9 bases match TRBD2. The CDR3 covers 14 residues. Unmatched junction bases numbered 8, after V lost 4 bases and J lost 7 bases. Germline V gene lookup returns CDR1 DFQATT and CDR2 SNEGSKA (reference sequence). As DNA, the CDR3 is TGCAGTGCTAATACGGCGGGAGGGGTTAATGAGCAGTTCTTC. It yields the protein CSANTAGGVNEQFF.